The 21 T cell receptor beta chains in this list originate from one sample, sequenced in a study of beta chain features in type 1 diabetes. As every portion of the isolated RNA was reverse transcribed, the sequencing read expressed TCRB transcripts. Clones were sequenced by immunoSEQ multiplex PCR, and TCRdb holds only the in-frame ones, with some missing. The data show fewer than 150,000 clones, 6.9% seen once. The sequencing input was central memory CD4+ T cells from blood. Receptors were obtained from a woman aged 25 to 39 in good health.

This clone was counted at least ten times. The genes are TRBV9 and TRBJ2-1, with a weak D call TRBD2 (6 bases). Germline CDR1 reads SGDLS; CDR2 reads YYNGEE. This CDR3 contains 15 residues. The V end was cut by 3 bases, the J end by 1 base, with 11 bases between. The CDR3 reads CASSARLESYNEQFF. CDR3 in DNA: TGTGCCAGCAGCGCCCGACTAGAATCCTACAATGAGCAGTTCTTC.

The CDR3 nucleotides are TGTGCCAGCAGCTTGGCTCAGGGGCTCACCTACGAGCAGTACTTC. Translation: CASSLAQGLTYEQYF. The V gene is TRBV5-4, the J gene TRBJ2-5, with a weak D call TRBD1 (6 bases). Near its end, the DNA agrees better with TRBJ2-7, so the J call may be wrong. The CDR3 has 15 amino acids. CDR1 is SGHNT and CDR2 is YYREEE in the germline V gene (reference sequence).

This clone was seen more than once but under ten times. J is TRBJ2-7 and V is TRBV10-3, with a possible D match to TRBD2 (5 bases). This CDR3 contains 14 residues. Germline CDR1 is ENHRY and CDR2 is SYGVKD. V lost 3 bases and J lost 0, with 9 bases in between. CDR3 coding DNA: TGTGCCATCAGTGAAAGAACTAGCTCCTACGAGCAGTACTTC. Protein: CAISERTSSYEQYF.

This clone came up many times. V usage is TRBV5-4 and J usage is TRBJ2-3; 8 nucleotides align to TRBD2. The V segment lost 3 bases and the J segment 2 bases; nucleotides outside the gene matches: 5. This CDR3 is 15 amino acids long. Germline V CDR1 and CDR2: SGHNT, YYREEE (reference sequence). The DNA of the CDR3 is TGTGCCAGCAGCTCAACGGGACTAGACACAGATACGCAGTATTTT. This codes for CASSSTGLDTDTQYF.

This clone was detected many times. The CDR3 loop is CATGASEFNEQFF. The CDR3 DNA reads TGTGCCACAGGAGCTAGCGAATTCAATGAGCAGTTCTTC. This chain uses TRBV27 with TRBJ2-1; a weak D match, TRBD2 (6 bases). V gave up 10 bases and J gave up 6 bases, with 16 bases separating them. This CDR3 spans 13 amino acids. Per the germline V gene, CDR1 is MNHEY and CDR2 is SMNVEV (reference sequence).

This clone was detected a few times. For the CDR3, the DNA is TGCGCCAGCAGCTTGCTCCCAGCGACTCCTAACTATGGCTACACCTTC. Its translation is CASSLLPATPNYGYTF. This sequence joins TRBV5-1 and TRBJ1-2; D gene uncertain. The CDR3 length is 16 residues. Germline CDR1 SGHRS, CDR2 YFSETQ. V gave up 1 base and J gave up 0 bases, with 13 bases separating them.

In its sample, this clone was seen a few times. The chain carries TRBV19 and TRBJ1-2; maybe TRBD1 (5 bases). Germline loops: CDR1 LNHDA, CDR2 SQIVND (reference sequence). This CDR3 region has 15 residues. The germline V and J ends were trimmed by 3 bases and 0 bases, with 11 bases remaining between them. This CDR3 is CASSIGRTSNYGYTF. As DNA, the CDR3 is TGTGCCAGTAGTATCGGGAGGACATCTAACTATGGCTACACCTTC.

The V gene is TRBV18, the J gene TRBJ2-6; D is uncertain. The V end lost 2 bases, the J end lost 0 bases, and 8 bases lay between the germline ends. The germline gives CDR1 KGHSH, CDR2 LQKENI. The CDR3 spans 16 residues. This chain's CDR3 is CASSPSSVSGANVLTF. DNA of the CDR3: TGTGCCAGCTCACCATCGAGTGTCTCTGGGGCCAACGTCCTGACTTTC. The full variable domain, rest sourced from reference TRBV18 and TRBJ2-6, is NAGVMQNPRHLVRRRGQEARLRCSPMKGHSHVYWYRQLPEEGLKFMVYLQKENIIDESGMPKERFSAEFPKEGPSILRIQQVVRGDSAAYFCASSPSSVSGANVLTFGAGSRLTVL.

A few counts support this clone. V is TRBV7-6 and J is TRBJ2-3; D uncertain. Germline CDR1 SGHVS, CDR2 FNYEAQ. The CDR3 is 13 residues long. Trimming cost V 5 bases and J 2 bases, with 8 bases left between them. CDR3 residues: CASSLSYTDTQYF. CDR3 sequence (DNA): TGTGCCAGCAGCCTTTCCTACACAGATACGCAGTATTTT.

This clone was seen more than once but under ten times. CDR3 nucleotides: TGTGCCAGCAGCCGAAGTCCAGGGGTCCAAAATGAGCAGTTCTTC. Translating it yields CASSRSPGVQNEQFF. The chain carries TRBV5-8 and TRBJ2-1; D may be TRBD1 (6 bases). The V gene lost 4 bases and the J gene lost 7 bases, with 18 bases spanning the gap. Germline V lookup: CDR1 SGHTS, CDR2 YDEGEE. The CDR3 sequence is 15 residues long.

The chain uses TRBV5-1 and TRBJ2-2, with D uncertain. In germline, CDR1 is SGHRS, CDR2 YFSETQ. The CDR3 loop spans 14 amino acids. Trimming cost V 6 bases and J 1 base, with 10 bases left between them. The CDR3 is CASNSGLNTGELFF. CDR3 DNA: TGCGCCAGCAACTCGGGTCTGAACACCGGGGAGCTGTTTTTT.

The V and J genes are TRBV9 and TRBJ2-7; the match to TRBD2 covers 8 bases. Trimming cost V 2 bases and J 4 bases; bases outside gene matches: 14. There are 17 residues in the CDR3. Germline V gene sequence: CDR1 SGDLS, CDR2 YYNGEE. The CDR3 coding sequence is TGTGCCAGCAGCGTTTCGGGAGGGGCGAGCGGGATATACGAGCAGTACTTC. Its protein is CASSVSGGASGIYEQYF. Together with reference TRBV9 and TRBJ2-7, the CDR3 gives the full variable domain: DSGVTQTPKHLITATGQRVTLRCSPRSGDLSVYWYQQSLDQGLQFLIQYYNGEERAKGNILERFSAQQFPDLHSELNLSSLELGDSALYFCASSVSGGASGIYEQYFGPGTRLTVT.

In its sample, this clone was seen a few times. The chain links TRBV28 to TRBJ1-2; 11 bases map to TRBD1. The CDR3 runs to 14 residues. J lost 8 bases, V lost 8 bases, and 10 bases had no gene match. The germline gives CDR1 MDHEN, CDR2 SYDVKM. The CDR3 bases are TGTGCCAGCCCGTACGGGACAGGGGGTTACGGCTACACCTTC. The encoded protein is CASPYGTGGYGYTF.

V usage is TRBV7-2 and J usage is TRBJ2-7; D is unresolved. CDR3 length: 14 amino acids. Trimming took off 2 bases at V and 3 bases at J, with 11 bases between the two ends. The V gene's germline CDR1 is SGHTA and CDR2 FQGNSA. The CDR3 region is CASSLSWLDYEQYF. In nucleotides, the CDR3 is TGTGCCAGCAGCTTATCGTGGTTAGACTACGAGCAGTACTTC.

This clone has a handful of counts. For the CDR3, the DNA is TGCAGCGCAGGACAGGGGACAGACTATGGCTACACCTTC. Protein product: CSAGQGTDYGYTF. This chain uses TRBV29-1 with TRBJ1-2, with 9 bases lining up with TRBD1. Trimming at V came to 7 bases and at J to 3 bases, leaving 6 bases not matched to a gene. This CDR3 spans 13 amino acids. Per germline, CDR1 SQVTM and CDR2 ANQGSEA.

This chain connects TRBV19 to TRBJ2-3, with D possibly matching TRBD2 (6 bases). This CDR3 comprises 15 residues. CDR1 is LNHDA and CDR2 is SQIVND in the germline V gene (reference sequence). V was clipped by 4 bases and J by 4 bases, with 15 bases between them. CDR3 region: CASSTGTVLADTQYF. The CDR3 DNA sequence: TGTGCCAGTAGTACAGGGACTGTTCTCGCAGATACGCAGTATTTT.

This clone was counted ten times or more. The gene calls are TRBV30 and TRBJ2-5, with 11 bases fitting TRBD2. Trimming cost V 3 bases and J 0 bases; bases outside gene matches: 3. The germline gives CDR1 GTSNPN, CDR2 SVGIG (reference sequence). The CDR3 totals 15 residues. CDR3 loop: CAWRRTSGYQETQYF. In DNA form, the CDR3 reads TGTGCCTGGAGGAGGACTAGCGGGTACCAAGAGACCCAGTACTTC.

The V gene is TRBV7-3, the J gene TRBJ2-1; 9 bases fit TRBD2. V shed 2 bases, J shed 5 bases, and the junction held 1 base outside the gene matches. Per the germline V gene, CDR1 is SGHTA and CDR2 is FQGTGA. This CDR3 contains 14 residues. CDR3 region: CASSLSSGDNEQFF. The CDR3 DNA reads as TGTGCCAGCAGCTTATCTAGCGGGGACAATGAGCAGTTCTTC.

This clone occurred a few times. The genes are TRBV27 and TRBJ1-2; D uncertain. The CDR3 runs 15 residues. V was clipped by 6 bases and J by 8 bases, with 22 bases between them. Germline CDR1 is MNHEY and CDR2 is SMNVEV (reference sequence). The CDR3 sequence is CASRGGFMGSGGYTF. The CDR3 nucleotides are TGTGCCAGCAGGGGAGGCTTCATGGGTAGTGGCGGCTACACCTTC.

In this sample, this clone turned up a few times. The chain couples TRBV19 to TRBJ2-1, with 7 bases that match TRBD2. Germline CDR1 is LNHDA and CDR2 is SQIVND (reference sequence). The CDR3 has 15 amino acids. Losses at the gene ends were 5 bases for V and 2 bases for J; bases not matched to a gene: 6. The CDR3 region is CASSHSGRAYNEQFF. The CDR3, as DNA: TGTGCCAGTAGTCATTCGGGGAGGGCCTACAATGAGCAGTTCTTC. Drawing the rest from reference TRBV19 and TRBJ2-1, the complete variable domain is DGGITQSPKYLFRKEGQNVTLSCEQNLNHDAMYWYRQDPGQGLRLIYYSQIVNDFQKGDIAEGYSVSREKKESFPLTVTSAQKNPTAFYLCASSHSGRAYNEQFFGPGTRLTVL.

In this sample, this clone turned up a few times. The rearrangement joins TRBV11-2 to TRBJ2-2, with a possible D match to TRBD1 (5 bases). This CDR3 region has 12 residues. V gave up 4 bases and J gave up 7 bases, with 7 bases separating them. Germline values: CDR1 SGHAT, CDR2 FQNNGV. The CDR3 coding sequence is TGTGCCAGCAGCTCGACAGACGGGGAGCTGTTTTTT. It encodes CASSSTDGELFF.